Below, 2 T cell receptor beta chains from the same sample are listed, as sequenced in a study of T-cell memory formation after mild COVID-19. MiXCR was run by TCRdb on the 5' RACE reads, yielding one entry per CDR3 protein. Counted here are fewer than 450,000 distinct CDR3 sequences, approximately 25% occurring once; the ten biggest clones make up around 8.1%. The sample taken for sequencing was PBMCs or a T cell subset sorted from them (not recorded which). The source is an adult woman who had mild COVID-19 (a few samples of this study predate the infection). Cell type and time point are not known.

This clonotype came up a few times. The gene calls are TRBV12-3 or TRBV12-4 and TRBJ1-2, with 8 bases aligning to TRBD1. The junction had 7 bases not matched to a gene; V was cut back by 4 bases and J by 3 bases. CDR3 length equals 15 residues. CDR3 amino acids: CASSSGAGGDYGYTF. CDR3 sequence (DNA): TGTGCCAGCAGTTCGGGGGCAGGGGGCGACTATGGCTACACCTTC.

V usage is TRBV9 and J usage is TRBJ2-1; weak D call: TRBD1 (5 bases). The germline CDR1 and CDR2 sequences are SGDLS and YYNGEE. The V and J ends lost 1 base and 4 bases respectively, with 12 bases between them. This CDR3 is 15 amino acids long. In nucleotides, the CDR3 is TGTGCCAGCAGCGTATCAGGGTTCGGGTACAATGAGCAGTTCTTC. Translated: CASSVSGFGYNEQFF.